The clone carrying this T cell receptor (beta chain) turned up a few times. Antigen unknown. Investigators reverse transcribed all isolated RNA, so they sequenced expressed TCRB transcripts. The data were produced by immunoSEQ multiplex PCR, yet TCRdb's version contains in-frame clones alone and is incomplete. The sample includes more than 300,000 clones, 10% to 15% seen only once; the top ten take about 0.01%. From germline, CDR1 is SGHRS and CDR2 YFSETQ. The trim removed 4 bases at V and 0 bases at J, leaving 6 bases unmatched. The CDR3 is 15 amino acids. Staining for CD45RO/CCR7/CD25/CD127/CD95/CD27 allowed sorting of CD4+ naive, central memory, regulatory and stem cell-like memory cells. The entry originates in a study of beta chain features in type 1 diabetes. Study-wide findings and caveats: Significant though moderate, a shortening of TCRB CDR3s appeared in all four CD4+ subsets of Type 1 diabetes patients. Whether TCRB rearrangement is influenced by HLA type was left unresolved in this analysis. Patients with type 1 diabetes showed fewer VDJ junction insertions and more deletions.

V usage is TRBV5-1 and J usage is TRBJ1-1, with 7 bases lining up with TRBD1. The TCR originated in a woman aged 18-29 years with type 1 diabetes. Material: naive CD4+ T cells from blood. The CDR3 nucleotides are TGCGCCAGCAGCAACACAGGGGCTTTGAACACTGAAGCTTTCTTT. It yields the protein CASSNTGALNTEAFF.